Each of the 19 T cell receptor beta chains below was sequenced from the same sample in a study of beta chain features in type 1 diabetes. Broader study findings: For Type 1 diabetes patients, all four CD4+ subsets carried TCRB CDR3s that were moderately but significantly shorter.

Reverse transcription of all isolated RNA meant that expressed TCRB transcripts were sequenced. Generated by immunoSEQ multiplex PCR, the TCRdb table keeps only in-frame clones and is missing some. The data contain around 50,000 clones, approximately 40% of them singletons. Their target antigens are unknown. The specimen sequenced was stem cell memory CD4+ T cells from blood. The receptors originated from a man aged 30-40 years with type 1 diabetes.

V and J are TRBV7-2 and TRBJ2-7; possibly TRBD1 for D (5 bases). CDR1 and CDR2 (germline): SGHTA, FQGNSA. CDR3 size: 15 residues. The V end lost 4 bases, the J end lost 4 bases, and 17 bases lay between the germline ends. This CDR3 reads CASSSHEGVSYEQYF. CDR3 in DNA: TGTGCCAGCAGCTCCCATGAAGGGGTCTCATACGAGCAGTACTTC.

The chain recombines TRBV5-1 with TRBJ2-2; 10 bases fit TRBD2. J was trimmed by 5 bases and V by 4 bases; bases with no gene match: 5. CDR1 and CDR2 (germline): SGHRS, YFSETQ. The CDR3 loop spans 15 amino acids. CDR3 amino acids: CASSPSGRGTGELFF. CDR3 bases: TGCGCCAGCAGCCCCAGCGGGAGGGGGACCGGGGAGCTGTTTTTT.

This clone has only a few counts. This chain uses TRBV4-1 with TRBJ2-7; 7 bases fit TRBD2. Trimming at V came to 1 base and at J to 0 bases, leaving 6 bases not matched to a gene. The CDR3 has 16 amino acids. Germline values: CDR1 MGHRA, CDR2 YSYEKL. The CDR3 nucleotides are TGCGCCAGCAGCCAAGTAACCAGCGGGGCCTCCTACGAGCAGTACTTC. Translation gives CASSQVTSGASYEQYF.

The chain links TRBV4-3 to TRBJ2-5, with 10 bases identical to TRBD1. Germline V gene sequence: CDR1 LGHNA, CDR2 YSLEER. J gave up 5 bases and V 0 bases, and 6 bases lay outside the gene matches. The CDR3 runs to 16 residues. Here the CDR3 reads CASSQDRQGAGETQYF. CDR3 coding DNA: TGCGCCAGCAGCCAAGATAGACAGGGGGCGGGGGAGACCCAGTACTTC.

The genes are TRBV19 and TRBJ2-1; TRBD1 might be the D (5 bases). With 5 bases removed from V and 7 bases from J, the gap between germline ends came to 15 bases. Germline loops: CDR1 LNHDA, CDR2 SQIVND (reference sequence). The length of the CDR3 is 14 residues. The CDR3 bases are TGTGCCAGTAGTCCTAGGGGCTTGAGAAATGAGCAGTTCTTC. Protein: CASSPRGLRNEQFF.

This clone was seen a few times. The chain combines TRBV4-2 with TRBJ2-7; no clear D. The CDR3 consists of 14 residues. Germline lookup yields CDR1 LGHNA and CDR2 YNFKEQ. V was pared by 2 bases and J by 1 base, with 9 bases between. In DNA, the CDR3 is TGTGCCAGCAGCCAATGGTCCGCGTCCTACGAGCAGTACTTC. Amino acids: CASSQWSASYEQYF.

This chain connects TRBV18 to TRBJ1-6, with TRBD1 matching 7 bases. Trimming removed 5 bases from V and 7 bases from J; junction bases left unmatched: 8. In germline, CDR1 is KGHSH, CDR2 LQKENI. There are 15 residues in the CDR3. CDR3 protein: CASSTLGRGNSPLHF. The CDR3 DNA reads TGTGCCAGCTCAACCCTGGGCAGGGGGAATTCACCCCTCCACTTT. The full variable domain, rest sourced from reference TRBV18 and TRBJ1-6, is NAGVMQNPRHLVRRRGQEARLRCSPMKGHSHVYWYRQLPEEGLKFMVYLQKENIIDESGMPKERFSAEFPKEGPSILRIQQVVRGDSAAYFCASSTLGRGNSPLHFGNGTRLTVT.

The chain combines TRBV7-6 with TRBJ2-7; 9 bases match TRBD1. CDR1 is SGHVS, CDR2 FNYEAQ, per germline. This CDR3 contains 15 residues. Losses at the gene ends were 1 base for V and 3 bases for J; bases not matched to a gene: 4. In DNA, the CDR3 is TGTGCCAGCAGCTTAGGGACAGGGGAGGGCTACGAGCAGTACTTC. It encodes CASSLGTGEGYEQYF. The whole variable domain, remainder taken from reference TRBV7-6 and TRBJ2-7, is GAGVSQSPRYKVTKRGQDVALRCDPISGHVSLYWYRQALGQGPEFLTYFNYEAQQDKSGLPNDRFSAERPEGSISTLTIQRTEQRDSAMYRCASSLGTGEGYEQYFGPGTRLTVT.

V and J are TRBV5-4 and TRBJ1-1; no definite D call. V gave up 3 bases and J gave up 4 bases, with 10 bases separating them. CDR1 is SGHNT, CDR2 YYREEE, per germline (reference sequence). The CDR3 contains 13 residues. CDR3 nucleotides: TGTGCCAGCAGCTACTTGGACTCCACTGAAGCTTTCTTT. This sequence encodes CASSYLDSTEAFF.

V gene TRBV7-2 combines with J gene TRBJ1-2, with D unclear. Germline values: CDR1 SGHTA, CDR2 FQGNSA. The CDR3 contains 13 residues. Between the trimmed V and J ends, which lost 4 bases and 7 bases, there was a span of 13 bases. The CDR3 protein is CASSSPGYSGYTF. The DNA of the CDR3 is TGTGCCAGCAGCTCCCCAGGCTATTCTGGCTACACCTTC.

The CDR3 loop reads CASSPSGWQFF. CDR3 DNA sequence: TGTGCCAGCTCGCCTAGCGGGTGGCAGTTCTTC. The chain employs TRBV18 and TRBJ2-1; 8 bases match TRBD2. The trim removed 6 bases at V and 12 bases at J, leaving 4 bases unmatched. The CDR3 runs 11 residues. Germline CDR1 is KGHSH and CDR2 is LQKENI.

This clone has just a few counts. The CDR3 DNA reads as TGTGCCAGCTCACCCCAAGCGGGGGATGAGCAGTTCTTC. This sequence encodes CASSPQAGDEQFF. The chain carries TRBV18 and TRBJ2-1; 8 positions match TRBD2. J gave up 8 bases and V 3 bases, and 3 bases lay outside the gene matches. Germline lookup yields CDR1 KGHSH and CDR2 LQKENI. The CDR3 consists of 13 residues.

The chain couples TRBV9 to TRBJ1-1; a possible D gene is TRBD1 (5 bases). CDR1 is SGDLS and CDR2 is YYNGEE in the germline V gene. Trimming took off 4 bases at V and 4 bases at J, with 14 bases between the two ends. The CDR3 is 14 amino acids. The DNA of the CDR3 is TGTGCCAGCAGCCTTTGGGGGGACCCCACTGAAGCTTTCTTT. Amino acids: CASSLWGDPTEAFF.

The gene calls are TRBV5-4 and TRBJ1-2; D gene unclear. CDR3 length: 15 amino acids. The V gene lost 3 bases and the J gene lost 4 bases, with 16 bases spanning the gap. CDR1 and CDR2 from the germline V gene are SGHNT and YYREEE (reference sequence). CDR3 loop: CASSSQIGEIYGYTF. Here the CDR3 DNA reads TGTGCCAGCAGCTCTCAAATCGGAGAGATCTATGGCTACACCTTC.

This chain connects TRBV10-3 to TRBJ1-1, with D unclear. CDR3 length: 12 amino acids. Deletions cut 5 bases from V and 7 bases from J, with 11 bases between. Germline values: CDR1 ENHRY, CDR2 SYGVKD. The CDR3, as DNA: TGTGCCATCAGTTATATCGCGGGTGAAGCTTTCTTT. Protein product: CAISYIAGEAFF.

This clone was observed once. The rearrangement uses TRBV5-1 and TRBJ2-6; D unclear. Trimming left V 0 bases short and J 0 bases short, with 7 bases between. This CDR3 has 16 amino acids. Germline CDR1 SGHRS, CDR2 YFSETQ. The CDR3: CASSLARPSGANVLTF. CDR3 in DNA: TGCGCCAGCAGCTTGGCCAGGCCCTCTGGGGCCAACGTCCTGACTTTC.

The chain joins TRBV6-5 to TRBJ2-2; D gene uncertain. Trimming left V 2 bases short and J 1 base short, with 5 bases between. Germline loops: CDR1 MNHEY, CDR2 SVGAGI. The CDR3 is 14 residues long. CDR3 DNA: TGTGCCAGCAGTTACGGCGGGAACACCGGGGAGCTGTTTTTT. It codes for CASSYGGNTGELFF.

CDR3 amino acids: CASSLGTSYEQYF. The CDR3 DNA sequence: TGTGCCAGCAGCTTAGGCACATCCTACGAGCAGTACTTC. The V and J genes are TRBV11-1 and TRBJ2-7; D remains ambiguous. V was clipped by 1 base and J by 1 base, with 5 bases between them. Germline values: CDR1 SGHAT, CDR2 FQDESV (reference sequence). This CDR3 region has 13 residues.

This clone was detected only once. The chain recombines TRBV7-8 with TRBJ2-7; TRBD1 agrees at 8 bases. Germline CDR1 is SGHVS and CDR2 is FQNEAQ. The CDR3 totals 13 residues. V dropped 7 bases and J dropped 6; count of bases not matched to a gene: 8. The CDR3 DNA is TGTGCCAGCACCTTGGACAGGGTGGGCGAGCAGTACTTC. This codes for CASTLDRVGEQYF.